The T cell receptor (beta chain) described here comes from a study of T-cell reconstitution after alpha-beta-depleted transplantation in children. Study findings and constraints: In some patients, recipient T cells and intrathymic progenitors surviving conditioning explained high day-60 diversity. T-cell numbers and diversity one year post-transplant derived largely from freshly generated T cells.

The V and J ends lost 0 bases and 12 bases, in that order; junction bases with no gene match: 4. The CDR3 extends over 12 amino acids. Per germline, CDR1 SGHKS and CDR2 YYEKEE (reference sequence). This clonotype was counted many times. Its antigen is as yet unknown. As it was prepared, the TCRbeta library received unique molecular identifiers. Via MiXCR, TCRdb re-called the PCR reads, giving one row per CDR3 protein. The sample lists approximately 300,000 distinct CDR3 sequences; nearly 8% were seen once. This receptor was identified in a female patient aged 2 to 10 who had a stem cell transplant for Fanconi anemia, so the T cells may come from the graft donor. The sample consisted of peripheral blood, taken 360 days after TCRalphabeta/CD19-depleted stem cell transplant. This rearrangement joins TRBV5-5 to TRBJ1-1; 8 positions agree with TRBD1. Here the CDR3 reads CASSLAGGSSFF. In DNA, the CDR3 is TGTGCCAGCAGCTTGGCAGGGGGCTCATCTTTCTTT.